This T cell receptor (beta chain) was sequenced in a study of cytomegalovirus exposure and HLA in healthy donors. Study results and limitations: Later analysis showed TCR association rates varying by HLA locus, highest for DRB1 and lowest for HLA-C.

This clone has a handful of counts. The antigen is undetermined. Vbeta (60) and Jbeta (13) primers were used in the PCR. TCRdb's table, derived via immunoSEQ multiplex PCR, lists solely in-frame clones and lacks some. The sample holds around 160,000 clones; 80% are singletons and the top ten take about 1.9%. The donors gave bone marrow, and they were healthy. The CDR3 spans 13 residues. Germline V gives CDR1 SGHNT, CDR2 YYREEE (reference sequence). Unmatched junction bases numbered 2, after V lost 3 bases and J lost 6 bases. Input material: PBMCs. The rearrangement links TRBV5-4 to TRBJ2-2; 7 nucleotides line up with TRBD2. The sequence was obtained from a human donor in good health. For the CDR3, the DNA is TGTGCCAGCAGCTCCACTAGCGCCGGGGAGCTGTTTTTT. As protein: CASSSTSAGELFF.